The text below deals with one TCR beta chain. Antigen specificity is unknown. Germline-derived CDR1 and CDR2 are SGHNT and YENEEA. V lost 5 bases to trimming and J lost 10 bases, with 15 bases between them. The CDR3 spans 13 residues. The record originates from a study of shared clonotypes between healthy human individuals. Using immunoSEQ multiplex PCR, the repertoire was profiled, and TCRdb retains in-frame clones only, with some absent. The table records fewer than 850,000 clones, 72% of them present only once. Regarding the study as a whole: Large depth notwithstanding, sorted-subset sequencing proved incomplete by rarefaction.

The sequence derives from a woman in her twenties or thirties in good health. Sequencing was carried out using memory CD4+ T cells sorted from blood. The sample's subset: CD45RA-negative fraction. The gene calls are TRBV11-3 and TRBJ2-1, with unresolved D. This chain's CDR3 is CASSIFPTQEQFF. The CDR3 DNA reads as TGTGCCAGCAGCATTTTCCCGACTCAGGAGCAGTTCTTC.